The entry below describes one T cell receptor beta chain. Its cognate antigen is unknown. This record belongs to a study of OX40 agonist ivuxolimab in advanced cancers. For the study at large: Patients were treated with ivuxolimab, an agonistic anti-OX40 (CD134) antibody. Broader study findings: Both CD4+ and CD8+ T cell populations in blood had undergone clonal expansion by week 6 at 0.1 to 3.0 mg/kg. Averaging showed that CD8+ T cells had more expanded clones than CD4+ did. Clonal expansion in partial responders at 0.1-3.0 mg/kg ranked among the lowest.

The CDR3 contains 15 residues. Germline V gives CDR1 SGDLS, CDR2 YYNGEE. V lost 4 bases to trimming and J lost 2 bases, with 13 bases between them. Only in-frame clones appear in the TCRdb table, and some are missing; sequencing was by immunoSEQ multiplex PCR. The sample consists of about 42,000 clones, 82% of them appearing once. The chain has TRBV9 and TRBJ2-1; D remains unclear. The sample here was CD4+ or CD8+ T cells sorted from blood, taken in a trial of the OX40 agonist ivuxolimab. This receptor was obtained from an adult with an advanced solid tumor such as melanoma, head and neck, liver or kidney cancer. DNA for the CDR3: TGTGCCAGCAGCCCTAGTGGAGAGACCTACAATGAGCAGTTCTTC. Translated, it gives CASSPSGETYNEQFF. Drawing the rest from reference TRBV9 and TRBJ2-1, the complete variable domain is DSGVTQTPKHLITATGQRVTLRCSPRSGDLSVYWYQQSLDQGLQFLIQYYNGEERAKGNILERFSAQQFPDLHSELNLSSLELGDSALYFCASSPSGETYNEQFFGPGTRLTVL.